Included here is one T cell receptor beta chain sequence, with context. As yet, its antigen is unknown. Time point given: cycle 4 day 1 (C4D1), after less than 7 weeks of nivolumab. Autologous stem cell transplantation was followed by relapse in every patient, and brentuximab vedotin exposure varied. Data came from immunoSEQ multiplex PCR; TCRdb stores just in-frame clones and leaves some out. This table has 31,000 or so clones, 72% appearing once. The data belong to a study of PD-1 blockade in classical Hodgkin lymphoma. Whole-study findings and limits: CD4+ TCR diversity, unlike CD8+, rose significantly by C4D1.

The TCR comes from a human donor with classical Hodgkin lymphoma. The material sequenced was peripheral blood mononuclear cells (PBMCs), taken before the fourth cycle of nivolumab.

The DNA of the CDR3 is TGCAGCGTCCAACAGGGAGGAGCTGATACGCAGTATTTT. This encodes CSVQQGGADTQYF. The chain is built from TRBV29-1 and TRBJ2-3, with D tentatively TRBD1 or TRBD2 (6 bases each). CDR1 and CDR2 (germline): SQVTM, ANQGSEA. Trimming left V 6 bases short and J 6 bases short, with 16 bases between. The CDR3 is 13 amino acids.